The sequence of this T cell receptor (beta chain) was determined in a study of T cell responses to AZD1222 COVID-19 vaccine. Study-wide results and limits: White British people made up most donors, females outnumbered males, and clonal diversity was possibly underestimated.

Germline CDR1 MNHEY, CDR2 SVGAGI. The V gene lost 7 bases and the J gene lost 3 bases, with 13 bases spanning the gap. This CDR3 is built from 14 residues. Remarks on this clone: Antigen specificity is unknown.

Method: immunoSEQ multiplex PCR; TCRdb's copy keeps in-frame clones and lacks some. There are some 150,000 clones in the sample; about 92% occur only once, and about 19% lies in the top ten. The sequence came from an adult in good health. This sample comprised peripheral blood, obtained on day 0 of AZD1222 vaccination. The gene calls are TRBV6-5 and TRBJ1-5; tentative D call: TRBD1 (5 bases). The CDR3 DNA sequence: TGTGCCAGCAATTCCAGGGCTCTCAATCAGCCCCAGCATTTT. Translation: CASNSRALNQPQHF.